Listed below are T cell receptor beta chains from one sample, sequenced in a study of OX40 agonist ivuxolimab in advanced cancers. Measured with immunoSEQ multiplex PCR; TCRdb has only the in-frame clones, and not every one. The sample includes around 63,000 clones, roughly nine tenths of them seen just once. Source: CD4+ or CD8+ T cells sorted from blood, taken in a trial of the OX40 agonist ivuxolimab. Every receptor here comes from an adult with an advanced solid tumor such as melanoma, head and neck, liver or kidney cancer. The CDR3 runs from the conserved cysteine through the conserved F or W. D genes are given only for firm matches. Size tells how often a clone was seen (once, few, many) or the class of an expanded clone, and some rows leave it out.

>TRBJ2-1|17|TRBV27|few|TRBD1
CASSLSPLRDRVNEQFF
TGTGCCAGCAGTTTGAGTCCCCTCCGGGACAGGGTAAATGAGCAGTTCTTC
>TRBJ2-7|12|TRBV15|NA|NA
CATSRDRREQYF
TGTGCCACCAGCAGAGACCGTAGGGAGCAGTACTTC
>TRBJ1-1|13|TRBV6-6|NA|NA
CASSTNMNTEAFF
TGTGCCAGCAGTACGAACATGAACACTGAAGCTTTCTTT
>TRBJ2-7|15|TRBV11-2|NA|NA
CASSLVTGETYEQYF
TGTGCCAGCAGCTTGGTGACAGGAGAGACCTACGAGCAGTACTTC
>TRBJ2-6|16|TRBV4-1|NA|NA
CASSQIGSAGANVLTF
TGCGCCAGCAGCCAAATAGGGTCGGCTGGGGCCAACGTCCTGACTTTC
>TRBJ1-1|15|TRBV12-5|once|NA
CASGSRQVGSTEAFF
TGTGCTAGTGGATCCAGACAGGTTGGGAGCACTGAAGCTTTCTTT
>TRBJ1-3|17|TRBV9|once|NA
CASSVGLPPSSGNTIYF
TGTGCCAGCAGCGTAGGGTTACCCCCTAGCTCCGGAAACACCATATATTTT
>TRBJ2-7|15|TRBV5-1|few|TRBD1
CASSSGQGNDNEQYF
TGCGCCAGCAGCTCGGGACAGGGTAACGATAACGAGCAGTACTTC
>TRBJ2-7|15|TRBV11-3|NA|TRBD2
CASSFLAGGTYEQYF
TGTGCCAGCAGCTTCTTAGCGGGGGGAACCTACGAGCAGTACTTC
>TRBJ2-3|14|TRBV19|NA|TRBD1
CASSIGTGNQPQYF
TGTGCCAGTAGTATTGGGACAGGGAACCAGCCCCAGTATTTT
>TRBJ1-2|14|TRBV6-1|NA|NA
CASSEGPQSYGYTF
TGTGCCAGCAGTGAAGGCCCTCAATCCTATGGCTACACCTTC
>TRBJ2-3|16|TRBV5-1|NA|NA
CASSPSTSWGTDTQYF
TGCGCCAGCAGCCCGTCCACTAGCTGGGGGACAGATACGCAGTATTTT
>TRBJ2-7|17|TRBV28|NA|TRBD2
CASSPGGLAGPTYEQYF
TGTGCCAGCAGCCCTGGGGGACTAGCGGGACCCACCTACGAGCAGTACTTC
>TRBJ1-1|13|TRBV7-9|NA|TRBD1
CASSLGQGTEAFF
TGTGCCAGCAGCTTAGGACAGGGCACTGAAGCTTTCTTT
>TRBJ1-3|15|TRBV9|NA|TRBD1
CASSAPTGPGNTIYF
TGTGCCAGCAGCGCCCCGACAGGGCCGGGAAACACCATATATTTT
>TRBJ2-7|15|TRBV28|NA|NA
CASSSFPWRPYEQYF
TGTGCCAGCAGCTCCTTCCCCTGGCGACCCTACGAGCAGTACTTC
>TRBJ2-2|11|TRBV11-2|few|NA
CASSIGAELFF
TGTGCCAGCAGTATAGGGGCGGAGCTGTTTTTT
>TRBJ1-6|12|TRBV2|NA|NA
CASNLGDSPLHF
TGTGCCAGCAACCTAGGGGATTCACCCCTCCACTTT
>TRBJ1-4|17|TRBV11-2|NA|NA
CASSERNLVQWNEKLFF
TGTGCCAGCAGCGAGAGGAACCTTGTACAGTGGAATGAAAAACTGTTTTTT
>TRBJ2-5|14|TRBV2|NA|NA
CASSELVGRETQYF
TGTGCCAGCAGTGAACTGGTGGGGCGGGAGACCCAGTACTTC
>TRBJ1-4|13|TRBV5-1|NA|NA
CASSQGINEKLFF
TGCGCCAGCAGCCAGGGGATTAATGAAAAACTGTTTTTT
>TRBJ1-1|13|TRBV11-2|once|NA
CASSQDWLDEAFF
TGTGCCAGCAGCCAAGATTGGCTGGATGAAGCTTTCTTT
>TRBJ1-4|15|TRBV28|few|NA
CASSTLFATNEKLFF
TGTGCCAGCAGTACCCTGTTTGCAACTAATGAAAAACTGTTTTTT
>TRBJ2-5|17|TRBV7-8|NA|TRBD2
CASSSGTSGGATETQYF
TGTGCCAGCAGCTCCGGTACTAGCGGGGGGGCCACAGAGACCCAGTACTTC
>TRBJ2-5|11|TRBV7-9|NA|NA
CASSSGETQYF
TGTGCCAGCAGTTCGGGGGAGACCCAGTACTTC
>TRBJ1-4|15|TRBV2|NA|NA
CASSEAGGFGEKLFF
TGTGCCAGCAGTGAAGCGGGGGGATTCGGTGAAAAACTGTTTTTT
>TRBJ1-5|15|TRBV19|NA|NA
CASTGIQDSNQPQHF
TGTGCCAGTACCGGCATCCAGGATAGCAATCAGCCCCAGCATTTT
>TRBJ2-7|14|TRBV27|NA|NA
CASSTRTQPYEQYF
TGTGCCAGCAGTACGAGGACTCAGCCCTACGAGCAGTACTTC
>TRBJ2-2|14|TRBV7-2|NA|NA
CASSSGRDTGELFF
TGTGCCAGCAGCTCGGGGCGCGACACCGGGGAGCTGTTTTTT
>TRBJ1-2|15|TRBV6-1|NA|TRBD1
CASSEGQGGGYGYTF
TGTGCCAGCAGTGAAGGACAGGGGGGAGGTTATGGCTACACCTTC
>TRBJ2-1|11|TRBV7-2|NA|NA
CASSFFTEQFF
TGTGCCAGCAGCTTCTTCACTGAGCAGTTCTTC
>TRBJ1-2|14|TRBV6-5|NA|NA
CASSYLTGYYGYTF
TGTGCCAGCAGTTACTTGACAGGCTACTATGGCTACACCTTC
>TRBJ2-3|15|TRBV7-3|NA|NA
CASSPTRGVTDTQYF
TGTGCCAGCAGCCCGACGAGGGGGGTTACAGATACGCAGTATTTT
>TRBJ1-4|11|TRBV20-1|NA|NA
CSASQYEKLFF
TGCAGTGCTAGCCAGTATGAAAAACTGTTTTTT
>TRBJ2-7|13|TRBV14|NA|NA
CASSQDIPNEQYF
TGTGCCAGCAGCCAAGATATCCCCAACGAGCAGTACTTC
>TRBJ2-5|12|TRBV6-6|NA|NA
CASTSLAETQYF
TGTGCCAGCACCTCCTTAGCAGAGACCCAGTACTTC
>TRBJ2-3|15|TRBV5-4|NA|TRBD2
CASSLRAGAGDTQYF
TGTGCCAGCAGCTTGCGGGCGGGAGCGGGAGATACGCAGTATTTT
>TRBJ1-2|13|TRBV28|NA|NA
CASSFTHLYGYTF
TGTGCCAGCAGTTTCACCCATCTCTATGGCTACACCTTC
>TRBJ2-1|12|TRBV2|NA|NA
CASSDLGVKQFF
TGTGCCAGCAGTGATCTTGGGGTTAAGCAGTTCTTC
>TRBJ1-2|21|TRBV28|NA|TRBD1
CASSSRGGNRGSGDYNYGYTF
TGTGCCAGCAGCTCCAGGGGTGGGAACAGGGGTTCGGGGGACTACAACTATGGCTACACCTTC
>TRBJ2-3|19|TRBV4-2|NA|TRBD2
CASSQDSEGKAGRTDTQYF
TGTGCCAGCAGCCAAGATAGCGAGGGAAAAGCGGGGCGCACAGATACGCAGTATTTT
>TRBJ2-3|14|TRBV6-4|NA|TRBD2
CASRAGVGTDTQYF
TGTGCCAGCAGAGCGGGGGTAGGGACAGATACGCAGTATTTT
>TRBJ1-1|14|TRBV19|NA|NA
CASSIVQGGTEAFF
TGTGCCAGTAGTATAGTTCAGGGAGGTACTGAAGCTTTCTTT
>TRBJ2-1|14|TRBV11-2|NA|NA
CASSLDPHRDEQFF
TGTGCCAGCAGCTTAGACCCCCATAGGGATGAGCAGTTCTTC
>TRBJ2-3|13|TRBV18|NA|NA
CASSLGNADTQYF
TGTGCCAGCTCACTAGGGAATGCAGATACGCAGTATTTT
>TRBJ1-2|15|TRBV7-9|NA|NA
CASSLLGARVYGYTF
TGTGCCAGCAGCCTACTTGGGGCGCGGGTCTATGGCTACACCTTC
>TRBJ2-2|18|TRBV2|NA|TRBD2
CASSERGTSAANTGELFF
TGTGCCAGCAGCGAAAGGGGGACTAGCGCCGCGAACACCGGGGAGCTGTTTTTT
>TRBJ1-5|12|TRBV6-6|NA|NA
CASSSTRWPQHF
TGTGCCAGCAGTTCAACAAGGTGGCCCCAGCATTTT
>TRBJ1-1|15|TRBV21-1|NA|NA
CASNRPGSGGTEAFF
TGTGCCAGCAACCGTCCGGGTTCCGGGGGAACTGAAGCTTTCTTT
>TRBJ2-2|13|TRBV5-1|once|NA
CASNQGNTGELFF
TGCGCCAGTAACCAGGGGAACACCGGGGAGCTGTTTTTT
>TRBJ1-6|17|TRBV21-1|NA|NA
CASSRPVGQGTNSPLHF
NA
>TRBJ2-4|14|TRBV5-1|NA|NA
CASSPSRGLNIQYF
TGCGCCAGCAGCCCGAGCAGGGGCCTAAACATTCAGTACTTC
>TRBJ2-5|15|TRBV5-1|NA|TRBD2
CASSRGASGRETQYF
TGCGCCAGCAGCCGAGGGGCTAGCGGGAGGGAGACCCAGTACTTC
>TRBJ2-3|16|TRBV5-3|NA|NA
CARSLFSGSSTDTQYF
TGTGCCAGAAGCTTATTTAGCGGATCTAGCACAGATACGCAGTATTTT
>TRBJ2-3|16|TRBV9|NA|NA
CASSPVGTTGTDTQYF
TGTGCCAGCAGCCCTGTCGGAACCACCGGCACAGATACGCAGTATTTT
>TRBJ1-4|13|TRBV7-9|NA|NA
CASRRDIDEKLFF
TGTGCCAGCAGAAGGGACATCGATGAAAAACTGTTTTTT
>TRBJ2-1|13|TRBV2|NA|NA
CASNLAHYNEQFF
TGTGCCAGCAACCTAGCGCACTACAATGAGCAGTTCTTC
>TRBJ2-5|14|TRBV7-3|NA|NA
CASSLDGGLETQYF
TGTGCCAGCAGCTTAGACGGTGGGTTAGAGACCCAGTACTTC
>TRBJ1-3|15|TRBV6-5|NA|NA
CASSYGTGGGNTIYF
TGTGCCAGCAGTTACGGGACCGGCGGAGGAAACACCATATATTTT
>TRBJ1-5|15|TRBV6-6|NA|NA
CASTQGQGSNQPQHF
TGTGCCAGCACCCAGGGGCAGGGTAGCAATCAGCCCCAGCATTTT